The clone carrying this TCR beta chain was detected ten times or more. Its antigen remains unknown. The record originates from a study of Graves' ophthalmopathy and Graves' hyperthyroidism. Study-wide results and limits: Among expanded thyroid clonotypes above 0.001 frequency, most also occurred in blood. A model built from 13 signatures distinguished ophthalmopathy from stable hyperthyroidism with about 90% sensitivity and approximately 80% specificity.

The sequenced template was RNA, covering the TCR beta CDR3 region. In the first round, RT-PCR was carried out with HTBI primers, and a multiplex PCR formed the second round. TCRdb re-called the multiplex PCR reads with MiXCR, one entry per CDR3 protein. The sample has fewer than 400,000 distinct CDR3 sequences, 18% seen once; the top ten hold about 1.6%. This TCR was sampled from a woman under 30 with Graves' ophthalmopathy. The source material was peripheral blood.

CDR3 loop: CASSEEGTLSGNTIYF. CDR3 bases: TGCGCCAGCAGTGAGGAAGGGACCCTTTCTGGAAACACCATATATTTT. The chain combines TRBV10-2 with TRBJ1-3, with D perhaps matching TRBD1 (5 bases). The CDR3 is made up of 16 amino acids. Between the trimmed V and J ends, which lost 2 bases and 1 base, there was a span of 12 bases. CDR1 WSHSY and CDR2 SAAADI come from the germline V gene.